This T cell receptor (beta chain) was identified during a study of chemoradiotherapy in HPV16-positive cancers. This clone was found a few times. Its target is unknown. Study-wide results and caveats: Only a couple of HPV16-positive patients supplied the functional HPV-specificity definition. Candidate HPV-specific clones and E7-related TCR motifs grew in tumor during treatment.

Germline loops: CDR1 WSHSY, CDR2 SAAADI. Deletions cut 8 bases from V and 3 bases from J, with 20 bases between. The CDR3 extends over 15 amino acids. The assay was immunoSEQ multiplex PCR, and TCRdb's table has in-frame clones only and misses some. The table lists about 10,000 clones, under 80% of them singletons. The sequence came from a human donor with HPV-associated anogenital cancer. This chain uses TRBV10-2 with TRBJ2-7; D perhaps matches TRBD1 (7 bases). Sample acquisition took place from a patient who underwent chemoradiotherapy. DNA of the CDR3: TGCGCCAGCGAGAGCTCGGCAGGGGGGAACTACGAGCAGTACTTC. It specifies CASESSAGGNYEQYF.